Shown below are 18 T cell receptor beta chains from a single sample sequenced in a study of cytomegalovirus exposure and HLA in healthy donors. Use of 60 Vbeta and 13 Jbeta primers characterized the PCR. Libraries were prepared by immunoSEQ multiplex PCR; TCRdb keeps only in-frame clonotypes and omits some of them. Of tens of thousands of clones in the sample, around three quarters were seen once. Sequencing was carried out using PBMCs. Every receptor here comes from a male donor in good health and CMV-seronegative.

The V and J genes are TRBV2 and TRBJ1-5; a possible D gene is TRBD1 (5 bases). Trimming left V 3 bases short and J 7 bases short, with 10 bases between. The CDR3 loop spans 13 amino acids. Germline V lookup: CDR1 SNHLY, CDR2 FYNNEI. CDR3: CASSDGGVQPQHF. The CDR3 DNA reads TGTGCCAGCAGTGATGGGGGGGTCCAGCCCCAGCATTTT.

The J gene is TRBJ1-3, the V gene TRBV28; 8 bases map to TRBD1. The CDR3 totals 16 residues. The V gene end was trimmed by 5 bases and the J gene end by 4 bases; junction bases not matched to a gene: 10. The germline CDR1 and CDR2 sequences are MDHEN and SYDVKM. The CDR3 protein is CASSRQGISSGNTIYF. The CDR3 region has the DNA TGTGCCAGCAGTCGACAGGGGATTTCGTCCGGAAACACCATATATTTT.

CDR3 nucleotide sequence: TGTGCCAGCTCACCTGCAACAAGGGAGCAGTACTTC. This sequence encodes CASSPATREQYF. This sequence joins TRBV18 and TRBJ2-5; D possibly corresponds to TRBD2 (5 bases). From germline, CDR1 is KGHSH and CDR2 LQKENI. V lost 3 bases and J 11 bases, leaving 13 bases between the germline ends. The CDR3 consists of 12 residues.

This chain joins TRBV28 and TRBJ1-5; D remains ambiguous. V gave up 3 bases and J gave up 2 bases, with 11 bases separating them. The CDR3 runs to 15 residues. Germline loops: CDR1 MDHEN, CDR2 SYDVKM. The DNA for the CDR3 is TGTGCCAGCAGTTTGGGCTCATCTGGCAATCAGCCCCAGCATTTT. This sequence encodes CASSLGSSGNQPQHF. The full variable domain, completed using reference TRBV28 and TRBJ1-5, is DVKVTQSSRYLVKRTGEKVFLECVQDMDHENMFWYRQDPGLGLRLIYFSYDVKMKEKGDIPEGYSVSREKKERFSLILESASTNQTSMYLCASSLGSSGNQPQHFGDGTRLSIL.

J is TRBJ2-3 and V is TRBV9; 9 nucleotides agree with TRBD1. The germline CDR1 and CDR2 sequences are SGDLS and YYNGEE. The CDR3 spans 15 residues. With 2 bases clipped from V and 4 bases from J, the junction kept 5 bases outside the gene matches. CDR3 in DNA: TGTGCCAGCAGCGTCCGGGACAGGGCCCCAGATACGCAGTATTTT. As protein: CASSVRDRAPDTQYF.

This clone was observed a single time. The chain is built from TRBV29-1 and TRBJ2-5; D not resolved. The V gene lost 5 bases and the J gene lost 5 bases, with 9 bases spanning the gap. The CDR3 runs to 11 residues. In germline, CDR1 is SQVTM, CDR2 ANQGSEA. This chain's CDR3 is CSVSSGETQYF. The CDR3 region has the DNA TGCAGCGTTTCGTCCGGGGAGACCCAGTACTTC.

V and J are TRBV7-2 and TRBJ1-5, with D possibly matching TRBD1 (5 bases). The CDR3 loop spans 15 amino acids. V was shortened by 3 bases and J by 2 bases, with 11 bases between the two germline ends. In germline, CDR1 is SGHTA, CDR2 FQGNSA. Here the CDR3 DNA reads TGTGCCAGCAGCTTTAGGGGAGGAGGCAATCAGCCCCAGCATTTT. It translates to CASSFRGGGNQPQHF.

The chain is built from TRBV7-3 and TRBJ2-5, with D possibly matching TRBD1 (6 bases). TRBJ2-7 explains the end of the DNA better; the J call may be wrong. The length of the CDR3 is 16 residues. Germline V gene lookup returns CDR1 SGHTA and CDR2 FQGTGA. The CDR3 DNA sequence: TGTGCCAGCAGCCCTAGCCCTACAGGGAGACCCTACGAGCAGTACTTC. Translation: CASSPSPTGRPYEQYF.

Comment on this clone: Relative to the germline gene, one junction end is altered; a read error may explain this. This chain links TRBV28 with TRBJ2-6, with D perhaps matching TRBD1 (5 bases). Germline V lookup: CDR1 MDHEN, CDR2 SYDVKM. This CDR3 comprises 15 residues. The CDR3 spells CATAELLSGANGLTF. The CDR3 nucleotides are TGTGCCACCGCCGAATTACTCTCTGGGGCCAACGGCCTGACTTTC. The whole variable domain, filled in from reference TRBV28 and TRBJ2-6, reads DVKVTQSSRYLVKRTGEKVFLECVQDMDHENMFWYRQDPGLGLRLIYFSYDVKMKEKGDIPEGYSVSREKKERFSLILESASTNQTSMYLCATAELLSGANGLTFGAGSRLTVL.

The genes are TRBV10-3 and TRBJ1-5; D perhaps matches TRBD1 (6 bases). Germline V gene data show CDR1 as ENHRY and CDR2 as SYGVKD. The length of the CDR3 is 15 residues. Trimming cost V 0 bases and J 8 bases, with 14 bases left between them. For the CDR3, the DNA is TGTGCCATCAGTGAGTCCACAGGGAATCTGAAGCCCCAGCATTTT. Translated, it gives CAISESTGNLKPQHF.

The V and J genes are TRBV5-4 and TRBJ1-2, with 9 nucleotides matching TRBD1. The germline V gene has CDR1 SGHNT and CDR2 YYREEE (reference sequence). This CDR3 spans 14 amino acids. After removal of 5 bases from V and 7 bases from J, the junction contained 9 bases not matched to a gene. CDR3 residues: CASSYRDRVIGYTF. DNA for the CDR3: TGTGCCAGCAGTTACCGGGACAGGGTGATTGGCTACACCTTC.

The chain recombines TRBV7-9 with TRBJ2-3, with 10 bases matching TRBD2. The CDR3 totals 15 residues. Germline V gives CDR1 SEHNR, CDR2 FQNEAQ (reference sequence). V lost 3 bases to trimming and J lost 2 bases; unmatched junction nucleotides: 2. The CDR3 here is CASSFSGRPTDTQYF. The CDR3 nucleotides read TGTGCCAGCAGCTTTAGCGGGAGGCCCACAGATACGCAGTATTTT.

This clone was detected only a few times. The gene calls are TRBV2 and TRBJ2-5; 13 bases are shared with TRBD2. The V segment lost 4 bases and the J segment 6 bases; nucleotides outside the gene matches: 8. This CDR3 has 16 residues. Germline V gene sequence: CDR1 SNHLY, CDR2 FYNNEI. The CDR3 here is CASSGTSGGRRKTQYF. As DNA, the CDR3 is TGTGCCAGCAGTGGGACTAGCGGGGGCCGGAGGAAGACCCAGTACTTC.

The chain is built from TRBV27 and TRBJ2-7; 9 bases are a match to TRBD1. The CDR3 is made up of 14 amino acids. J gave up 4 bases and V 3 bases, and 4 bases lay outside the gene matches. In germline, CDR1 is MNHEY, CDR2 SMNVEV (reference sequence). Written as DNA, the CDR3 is TGTGCCAGCAGTTTTACCGGGACAGGGTACGAGCAGTACTTC. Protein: CASSFTGTGYEQYF.

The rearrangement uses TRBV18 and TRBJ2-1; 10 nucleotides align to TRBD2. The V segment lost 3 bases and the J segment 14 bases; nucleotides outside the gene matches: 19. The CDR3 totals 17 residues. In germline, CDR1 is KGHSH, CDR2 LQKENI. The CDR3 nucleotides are TGTGCCAGCTCACCGTCATCCCTAGCGGGAGAGTACCCGCACAAGTTCTTC. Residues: CASSPSSLAGEYPHKFF. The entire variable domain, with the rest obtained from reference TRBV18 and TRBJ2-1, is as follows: NAGVMQNPRHLVRRRGQEARLRCSPMKGHSHVYWYRQLPEEGLKFMVYLQKENIIDESGMPKERFSAEFPKEGPSILRIQQVVRGDSAAYFCASSPSSLAGEYPHKFFGPGTRLTVL.

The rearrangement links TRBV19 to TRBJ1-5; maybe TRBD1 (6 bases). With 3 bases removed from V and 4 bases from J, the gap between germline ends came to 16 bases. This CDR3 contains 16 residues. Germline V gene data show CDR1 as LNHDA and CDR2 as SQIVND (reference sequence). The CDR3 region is CASSIIGQRGNQPQHF. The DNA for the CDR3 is TGTGCCAGTAGTATTATCGGGCAGAGGGGGAATCAGCCCCAGCATTTT.

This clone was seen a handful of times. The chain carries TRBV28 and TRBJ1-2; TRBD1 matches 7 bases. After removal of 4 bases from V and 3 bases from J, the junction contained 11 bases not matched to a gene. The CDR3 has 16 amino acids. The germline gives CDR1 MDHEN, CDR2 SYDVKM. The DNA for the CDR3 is TGTGCCAGCAGTTCCCGCCACAGGGGAGGCGACTATGGCTACACCTTC. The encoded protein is CASSSRHRGGDYGYTF.

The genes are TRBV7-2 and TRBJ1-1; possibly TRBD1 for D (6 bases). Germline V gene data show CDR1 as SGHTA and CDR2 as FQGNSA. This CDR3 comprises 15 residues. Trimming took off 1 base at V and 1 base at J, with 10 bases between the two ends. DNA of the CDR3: TGTGCCAGCAGCTTAGGATCAGGGGCGAACACTGAAGCTTTCTTT. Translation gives CASSLGSGANTEAFF.